This record looks at one T cell receptor beta chain sequence and its context. Its antigen is currently unknown. Germline V CDR1 and CDR2: MGHRA, YSYEKL. With V trimmed by 5 bases and J by 6 bases, 8 bases remained unmatched. There are 16 residues in the CDR3. The assay was immunoSEQ multiplex PCR, and TCRdb's table has in-frame clones only and misses some. The table has some 19,000 clones, more than 70% seen once. This sample was taken from a study of PD-1 blockade in classical Hodgkin lymphoma. Described time point: cycle 4 day 1 (C4D1), after 5 to 7 weeks of nivolumab. All patients relapsed after autologous stem cell transplantation, and brentuximab vedotin exposure varied. General observations from the study: TCR diversity in CD4+, not CD8+, cells rose significantly by C4D1. Diversity similar to that of newly diagnosed patients was seen at baseline in complete responders. Healthy donors were reported to have higher baseline TCR diversity than newly diagnosed patients.

V gene TRBV4-1 combines with J gene TRBJ2-2, with TRBD2 identical over 11 bases. Sequenced here: peripheral blood mononuclear cells (PBMCs), sampled before the fourth cycle of nivolumab. The TCR originated in a human donor with classical Hodgkin lymphoma. CDR3 nucleotides: TGCGCCAGCAGCGTACTAGCGGGAGTGTCGGCCGGGGAGCTGTTTTTT. The encoded protein is CASSVLAGVSAGELFF.